This TCR beta chain was observed in a study of blood T cell repertoires in COVID-19. Across the study: The cDNA or gDNA used as material had been derived from T cells, B-cell-depleted T cells, or PBMCs.

CDR1 is SQVTM, CDR2 ANQGSEA, per germline. CDR3 length: 16 residues. V was clipped by 2 bases and J by 0 bases, with 14 bases between them. In the original analysis: Reference gene primer amplification gave nucleated cell count estimates. Data came from immunoSEQ multiplex PCR; TCRdb stores just in-frame clones and leaves some out. V, J and clone size are those of that table, while D and trimming were read from the DNA. The table includes about 160,000 clones, around 89% detected once. The sample comprised peripheral blood. The clonotype was recovered from a man in his 60s with acute or convalescent COVID-19. The V and J genes are TRBV29-1 and TRBJ1-3; weak D call: TRBD1 (6 bases). Here the CDR3 reads CSVERSGQTSGNTIYF. The CDR3 region has the DNA TGCAGCGTTGAACGTTCCGGACAGACCTCTGGAAACACCATATATTTT.